The TCR beta chain under discussion was sequenced for a study of early T cells in non-severe SARS-CoV-2 infection. Study overall: It was bulk RNA from unsorted whole blood that was sequenced, and the chains were unpaired. General study results and limits: VDJdb matching skewed toward anti-spike CD8 responses, missing private and CD4 specificities.

CDR3 length: 14 residues. Trimming left V 7 bases short and J 1 base short, with 16 bases between. Germline CDR1 reads SQVTM; CDR2 reads ANQGSEA. In the library, individual cDNA molecules carried attached unique molecular identifiers. TCRdb ran MiXCR on the 5' RACE reads and lists one entry per CDR3 protein. The table lists about 60,000 distinct CDR3 sequences, around 12% of them singletons, with approximately 4.8% in the top ten. Of note for this clonotype: Antigen unknown.

This clonotype originated in an adult who was a healthcare worker with PCR-confirmed SARS-CoV-2 infection or an uninfected control (not recorded which). The chain is built from TRBV29-1 and TRBJ2-5; weak D call: TRBD1 (5 bases). Sequencing used whole blood. The CDR3: CSADGDSTQETQYF. For the CDR3, the DNA is TGCAGCGCAGACGGAGACAGCACCCAAGAGACCCAGTACTTC.